The sequence of this T cell receptor beta chain was determined in a study of control samples from healthy donors and cancer patients. Profiled with immunoSEQ multiplex PCR; TCRdb holds only in-frame clones, not every one. This sample carries approximately 100,000 clones, approximately 86% of them seen once, and the ten largest clones take 21%. The CDR3 consists of 14 residues. Germline values: CDR1 KGHDR, CDR2 SFDVKD. V was clipped by 2 bases and J by 4 bases, with 10 bases between them. The specimen was blood. The rearrangement uses TRBV24-1 and TRBJ1-2; TRBD1 is a possible D gene (5 bases). This TCR was recovered from a man younger than 45 in good health. The CDR3 sequence: CATSDSGSLYGYTF. The CDR3 nucleotides are TGTGCCACCAGTGATTCAGGGTCCCTCTATGGCTACACCTTC.